The 20 T cell receptor beta chains reported below all come from one sample, sequenced in a study of radiotherapy plus CTLA-4 blockade in lung cancer. Sequencing used immunoSEQ multiplex PCR; TCRdb keeps in-frame clones, though not all of them. The sample has roughly 71,000 clones; 78% are singletons. The sequencing used peripheral blood, collected from a patient treated with radiotherapy plus ipilimumab. The receptors were gathered from a human donor with non-small cell lung cancer who had a complete response to radiotherapy plus ipilimumab.

V gene TRBV28 combines with J gene TRBJ2-3; TRBD2 agrees at 9 bases. The V gene's germline CDR1 is MDHEN and CDR2 SYDVKM. The CDR3 consists of 16 residues. J lost 3 bases, V lost 5 bases, and 9 bases had no gene match. The CDR3 sequence is CASSRGLAGVTDTQYF. CDR3 in DNA: TGTGCCAGCAGTAGGGGATTAGCGGGAGTGACAGATACGCAGTATTTT. The entire variable domain, with the rest obtained from reference TRBV28 and TRBJ2-3, is as follows: DVKVTQSSRYLVKRTGEKVFLECVQDMDHENMFWYRQDPGLGLRLIYFSYDVKMKEKGDIPEGYSVSREKKERFSLILESASTNQTSMYLCASSRGLAGVTDTQYFGPGTRLTVL.

This clone has a single count. The chain links TRBV5-1 to TRBJ2-3, with TRBD2 matching over 7 bases. CDR1 and CDR2 (germline): SGHRS, YFSETQ. The CDR3 consists of 15 residues. V was pared by 2 bases and J by 5 bases, with 8 bases of the junction left unmatched. The CDR3 here is CASSFGGEVGDTQYF. CDR3 bases: TGCGCCAGCAGCTTTGGGGGGGAAGTTGGAGATACGCAGTATTTT.

This clone was picked up one time. V usage is TRBV9 and J usage is TRBJ2-7; 7 nucleotides match TRBD1. Germline CDR1 is SGDLS and CDR2 is YYNGEE. The CDR3 is made up of 13 amino acids. V dropped 3 bases and J dropped 3; count of bases not matched to a gene: 3. The CDR3 loop is CASSAGTDYEQYF. DNA of the CDR3: TGTGCCAGCAGCGCCGGGACAGACTACGAGCAGTACTTC.

V usage is TRBV10-3 and J usage is TRBJ2-7; a weak D match, TRBD2 (6 bases). Germline lookup yields CDR1 ENHRY and CDR2 SYGVKD. V was cut by 3 bases and J by 3 bases, with 15 bases left in between. This CDR3 region has 15 residues. The chain's CDR3 is CAISELRGGSYEQYV. The CDR3 DNA reads as TGTGCCATCAGTGAATTGCGGGGTGGGAGCTACGAGCAGTACGTC.

The table lists this clone with a count of one. V and J are TRBV29-1 and TRBJ1-4; TRBD1 is a possible D gene (6 bases). Germline V gene data show CDR1 as SQVTM and CDR2 as ANQGSEA. The CDR3 contains 12 residues. V shed 8 bases and J shed 0 bases, with 7 bases lying between them. The CDR3 reads CSWTATNEKLFF. The CDR3 bases are TGCAGCTGGACAGCAACTAATGAAAAACTGTTTTTT.

For this clone: One end of the junction fails to match germline, which may point to a read error. The rearrangement uses TRBV25-1 and TRBJ2-3, with a possible D match to TRBD1 (6 bases). Germline lookup yields CDR1 MGHDK and CDR2 SYGVNS. The length of the CDR3 is 17 residues. DNA for the CDR3: TGTACCAGCAGTGAATTAACAAAAGGGCAACAGGGCGGTACGCAGTATTTT. Its protein product is CTSSELTKGQQGGTQYF.

V is TRBV10-2 and J is TRBJ1-2, with D uncertain. Germline V gives CDR1 WSHSY, CDR2 SAAADI. The CDR3 has 15 amino acids. V was shortened by 0 bases and J by 1 base, with 9 bases between the two germline ends. CDR3 residues: CASSESALGNYGYTF. CDR3 coding DNA: TGCGCCAGCAGTGAGTCGGCACTGGGTAACTATGGCTACACCTTC.

The chain recombines TRBV15 with TRBJ1-6; 7 bases are a match to TRBD1. The J segment lost 6 bases and the V segment lost 3 bases, leaving 11 bases of the junction unmatched. This CDR3 comprises 17 residues. Germline V gene data show CDR1 as LNHNV and CDR2 as YYDKDF (reference sequence). CDR3 nucleotides: TGTGCCACCAGCAGCAATTCTGGGACAGCCGTTAATTCACCCCTCCACTTT. Translation gives CATSSNSGTAVNSPLHF. Looking up the rest from reference TRBV15 and TRBJ1-6 gives the full variable domain: DAMVIQNPRYQVTQFGKPVTLSCSQTLNHNVMYWYQQKSSQAPKLLFHYYDKDFNNEADTPDNFQSRRPNTSFCFLDIRSPGLGDTAMYLCATSSNSGTAVNSPLHFGNGTRLTVT.

Here the CDR3 DNA reads TGTGCCAGCAGCTTAGTAGTGTTCGCGGGAGTGGCAGATACGCAGTATTTT. Translating it yields CASSLVVFAGVADTQYF. V is TRBV11-2 and J is TRBJ2-3; 7 nucleotides match TRBD2. The CDR3 is 17 residues long. Trimming at V came to 1 base and at J to 4 bases, leaving 11 bases not matched to a gene. In germline, CDR1 is SGHAT, CDR2 FQNNGV. Supplemented by reference TRBV11-2 and TRBJ2-3, the full variable domain reads EAGVAQSPRYKIIEKRQSVAFWCNPISGHATLYWYQQILGQGPKLLIQFQNNGVVDDSQLPKDRFSAERLKGVDSTLKIQPAKLEDSAVYLCASSLVVFAGVADTQYFGPGTRLTVL.

The chain joins TRBV27 to TRBJ2-6; D remains unclear. The CDR3 spans 16 residues. V lost 2 bases, J lost 0 bases, and 8 bases lay in between. CDR1 and CDR2 from the germline V gene are MNHEY and SMNVEV (reference sequence). The CDR3 sequence is CASSLIGTSGANVLTF. Written as DNA, the CDR3 is TGTGCCAGCAGTTTAATCGGTACCTCTGGGGCCAACGTCCTGACTTTC.

The V and J genes are TRBV7-8 and TRBJ1-6; TRBD1 is a possible D gene (5 bases). Trimming cost V 2 bases and J 5 bases, with 10 bases left between them. There are 15 residues in the CDR3. Germline V lookup: CDR1 SGHVS, CDR2 FQNEAQ. The CDR3 DNA is TGTGCCAGCAGCTTACGGGGCACCGATAATTCACCCCTCCACTTT. Translation gives CASSLRGTDNSPLHF. The variable domain in full, with the rest retrieved from reference TRBV7-8 and TRBJ1-6, is GAGVSQSPRYKVAKRGQDVALRCDPISGHVSLFWYQQALGQGPEFLTYFQNEAQLDKSGLPSDRFFAERPEGSVSTLKIQRTQQEDSAVYLCASSLRGTDNSPLHFGNGTRLTVT.

The chain employs TRBV28 and TRBJ2-6; D ambiguous. Germline V gives CDR1 MDHEN, CDR2 SYDVKM. Trimming cost V 7 bases and J 0 bases, with 10 bases left between them. The CDR3 is made up of 15 amino acids. CDR3: CASTLGGSGANVLTF. The CDR3 bases are TGTGCCAGCACCTTAGGCGGCTCTGGGGCCAACGTCCTGACTTTC.

This chain joins TRBV6-1 and TRBJ1-4; the match to TRBD1 covers 8 bases. The CDR3 runs 16 residues. Germline CDR1 is MNHNS and CDR2 is SASEGT. V lost 4 bases, J lost 6 bases, and 10 bases stayed unmatched. CDR3 DNA sequence: TGTGCCAGCAGTGCCGGACAGGGACTTCAATATGAAAAACTGTTTTTT. It yields the protein CASSAGQGLQYEKLFF.

The V and J genes are TRBV12-1 and TRBJ2-7; TRBD2 was called by the table and not checked on the DNA. TRBV12-1 is deemed a pseudogene. This CDR3 has 10 residues. The CDR3 sequence is CGGLFVEQYF. CDR3 bases: TGTGGGGGACTTTTCGTAGAGCAGTACTTC.

The chain recombines TRBV11-3 with TRBJ2-1; 7 bases fit TRBD2. Germline lookup yields CDR1 SGHNT and CDR2 YENEEA. The CDR3 has 14 amino acids. J gave up 2 bases and V 2 bases, and 0 bases lay outside the gene matches. CDR3 sequence reads: CASSLSGTYNEQFF. CDR3 in DNA: TGTGCCAGCAGCTTAAGCGGGACCTACAATGAGCAGTTCTTC.

The chain joins TRBV12-5 to TRBJ2-7, with 9 bases fitting TRBD2. Per germline, CDR1 LGHNT and CDR2 FRNRAP. The length of the CDR3 is 13 residues. V trimming: 6 bases; J trimming: 0 bases; junction bases outside the gene matches: 0. CDR3 protein: CASGTSGSYEQYV. CDR3 coding DNA: TGTGCTAGTGGGACTAGCGGCTCCTACGAGCAGTACGTC.

The chain is built from TRBV30 and TRBJ1-6; D might be TRBD1 (5 bases). V was clipped by 0 bases and J by 13 bases, with 13 bases between them. The CDR3 runs 13 residues. Germline CDR1 GTSNPN, CDR2 SVGIG (reference sequence). The CDR3 region has the DNA TGTGCCTGGAGTGTACTCAGGGAGACTCCCCTCCACTTT. Translating it yields CAWSVLRETPLHF.

The gene calls are TRBV6-5 and TRBJ1-2; 7 bases align to TRBD1. Unmatched junction bases numbered 3, after V lost 5 bases and J lost 6 bases. Germline V gene data show CDR1 as MNHEY and CDR2 as SVGAGI. CDR3 size: 12 residues. The CDR3 DNA is TGTGCCAGCAGTGACAGGGTCAATGGCTACACCTTC. It is translated as CASSDRVNGYTF.

The chain is built from TRBV6-5 and TRBJ1-1; possible D gene TRBD1, 6 bases. CDR1 is MNHEY, CDR2 SVGAGI, per germline. The CDR3 runs 15 residues. Trimming removed 0 bases at V and 8 bases at J, with 16 bases between. The CDR3 protein is CASSYSGGRKSEAFF. Here the CDR3 DNA reads TGTGCCAGCAGTTACTCGGGGGGGCGCAAGTCGGAAGCTTTCTTT.

The chain uses TRBV21-1 and TRBJ1-5. TRBV21-1 is termed a pseudogene. The CDR3 contains 17 residues. CDR3 in amino acids: CASSSDSGTPSNQPQHF. DNA of the CDR3: TGTGCCAGCAGCAGCGATTCCGGGACTCCCTCCAATCAGCCCCAGCATTTT.